The present entry profiles one T cell receptor beta chain with its context. Primers for the PCR totalled 60 Vbeta and 13 Jbeta. Method: immunoSEQ multiplex PCR; TCRdb's copy keeps in-frame clones and lacks some. The data hold 160,000 or so clones, with around 81% observed a single time. Germline loops: CDR1 ENHRY, CDR2 SYGVKD. The J segment lost 5 bases and the V segment lost 10 bases, leaving 9 bases of the junction unmatched. The CDR3 is made up of 13 amino acids. The sample comes from a study of cytomegalovirus exposure and HLA in healthy donors. Study details: Counted in an early data release were about 80 million unique TCRs from HLA-typed donors.

The chain recombines TRBV10-3 with TRBJ2-7, with 9 bases aligning to TRBD1. The receptor comes from a woman between 40 and 55 years old in good health and CMV-seronegative. Input material: PBMCs. The DNA for the CDR3 is TGTGCCACTTCCAAACAGGGGGCGAACGAGCAGTACTTC. Amino acid sequence: CATSKQGANEQYF.